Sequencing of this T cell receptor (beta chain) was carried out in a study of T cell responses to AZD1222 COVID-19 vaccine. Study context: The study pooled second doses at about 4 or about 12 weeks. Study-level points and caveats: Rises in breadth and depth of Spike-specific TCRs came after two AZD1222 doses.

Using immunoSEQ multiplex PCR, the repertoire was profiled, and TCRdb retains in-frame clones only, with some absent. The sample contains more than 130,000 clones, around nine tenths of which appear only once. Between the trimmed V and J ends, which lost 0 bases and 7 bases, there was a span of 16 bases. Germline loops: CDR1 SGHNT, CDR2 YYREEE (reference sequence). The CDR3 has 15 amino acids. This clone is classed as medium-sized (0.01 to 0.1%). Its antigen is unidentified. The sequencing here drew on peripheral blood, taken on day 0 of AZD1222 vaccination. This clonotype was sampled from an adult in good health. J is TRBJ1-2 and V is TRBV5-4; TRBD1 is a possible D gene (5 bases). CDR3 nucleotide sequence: TGTGCCAGCAGCTTGGTAGAACAGGCTGAGTCTGGCTACACCTTC. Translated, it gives CASSLVEQAESGYTF.